These T cell receptor beta chains were read from a single sample in a study of blood T cell repertoires in COVID-19. Profiled with immunoSEQ multiplex PCR; TCRdb holds only in-frame clones, not every one. The sample has some 70,000 clones, 70% to 90% seen once. Sample: peripheral blood. The receptor set was obtained from a man between 65 and 85 years old with active or convalescent COVID-19. CDR3s include the opening cysteine and the closing phenylalanine or tryptophan. The D gene is left open where the match is weak. Clone size, where shown, is once, few, many, or a class for clones that have expanded.

J gene,D gene,V gene,clone size,CDR3 protein,CDR3 DNA
TRBJ2-1,-,TRBV27,-,CASSVKGGSDEQFF,TGTGCCAGCAGTGTCAAGGGAGGTTCCGATGAGCAGTTCTTC
TRBJ2-1,-,TRBV7-2,-,CASSSSIRVTNEQFF,TGTGCCAGCAGCTCAAGCATCAGGGTCACCAATGAGCAGTTCTTC
TRBJ1-1,-,TRBV19,-,CASSIGIQGSRAFF,TGTGCCAGTAGTATAGGGATACAGGGTTCCCGAGCTTTCTTT
TRBJ2-1,-,TRBV5-4,-,CASSLDPAGNNEQFF,TGTGCCAGCAGCTTGGACCCGGCCGGGAACAATGAGCAGTTCTTC
TRBJ2-2,-,TRBV12-5,-,CASGLSGIRELFF,TGTGCTAGTGGTTTATCGGGGATCCGGGAGCTGTTTTTT
TRBJ1-2,-,TRBV19,-,CASSIQPGAVYGYTF,TGTGCCAGTAGTATACAGCCAGGGGCGGTCTATGGCTACACCTTC
TRBJ1-5,TRBD1,TRBV2,-,CASNRQGASGSQHF,TGTGCCAGCAATAGACAGGGGGCGTCAGGGTCCCAGCATTTT
TRBJ1-5,TRBD1,TRBV10-3,-,CAISAGTESQPQHF,TGTGCCATCAGTGCGGGGACAGAGAGTCAGCCCCAGCATTTT
TRBJ1-4,TRBD1,TRBV16,-,CASSPGTGGEKLFF,TGTGCCAGCAGCCCCGGGACAGGGGGCGAAAAACTGTTTTTT
TRBJ1-2,-,TRBV19,once,CASSLLTSSGGYTF,TGTGCCAGTAGTTTACTGACTTCAAGCGGTGGCTACACCTTC
TRBJ1-5,-,TRBV12-3/TRBV12-4,-,CASSPGGNQPQHF,TGTGCCAGCAGTCCCGGGGGGAATCAGCCCCAGCATTTT
TRBJ2-2,-,TRBV5-1,-,CASQPTTAGSYTGELFF,TGCGCCAGCCAACCGACAACGGCGGGGTCATACACCGGGGAGCTGTTTTTT
TRBJ2-7,-,TRBV18,-,CASSRDTLSSYEQYF,TGTGCCAGCTCACGCGACACTTTGAGCTCCTACGAGCAGTACTTC
TRBJ1-4,-,TRBV10-3,once,CAGVGGREKLFF,TGTGCCGGAGTTGGGGGCCGGGAAAAACTGTTTTTT
TRBJ1-6,-,TRBV10-1,-,CASSEAGNSPLHF,TGCGCCAGCAGTGAAGCGGGGAACTCACCCCTCCACTTT
TRBJ2-5,-,TRBV19,-,CASSIDSGATQYF,TGTGCCAGTAGTATAGACTCAGGGGCGACCCAGTACTTC
TRBJ1-6,-,TRBV5-6,-,CASSLVQVIGVKGNSPLHF,TGTGCCAGCAGCTTGGTTCAGGTTATAGGGGTTAAGGGGAATTCACCCCTCCACTTT
TRBJ2-7,-,TRBV11-2,-,CASSLDTYEQYF,TGTGCCAGCAGCTTAGATACCTACGAGCAGTACTTC
TRBJ2-7,TRBD1,TRBV18,-,CASSPPTGAASEQYF,TGTGCCAGCTCACCACCGACAGGGGCAGCATCCGAGCAGTACTTC
TRBJ2-6,TRBD1,TRBV7-8,-,CASSLRGPGQGRSGANVLTF,TGTGCCAGCAGCTTAAGAGGACCGGGACAGGGACGGTCTGGGGCCAACGTCCTGACTTTC
TRBJ2-5,-,TRBV10-3,-,CAISGSGNQETQYF,TGTGCCATCAGTGGTTCAGGGAACCAAGAGACCCAGTACTTC
TRBJ2-1,TRBD2,TRBV11-2,-,CASSFFSRGSNEQFF,TGTGCCAGCAGCTTTTTTTCCCGCGGGAGTAATGAGCAGTTCTTC
TRBJ2-5,TRBD2,TRBV15,-,CATTTSGRSGETQYF,TGTGCCACCACGACTAGCGGGAGATCTGGTGAGACCCAGTACTTC
TRBJ2-1,TRBD2,TRBV11-1,-,CASSLAYGGSYNEQFF,TGTGCCAGCAGCTTGGCCTACGGGGGGTCGTACAATGAGCAGTTCTTC
TRBJ2-1,TRBD2,TRBV5-5,few,CASSPRLAGEDEQFF,TGTGCCAGCAGTCCCCGACTAGCGGGGGAAGATGAGCAGTTCTTC
TRBJ1-2,TRBD1,TRBV3-1/TRBV3-2,-,CASSQGDREAGYTF,TGTGCCAGCAGCCAAGGGGACAGGGAGGCTGGCTACACCTTC